The rows below give T cell receptor beta chains drawn from one sample of a study of T cells in Graves' hyperthyroidism and ophthalmopathy. MiXCR, run by TCRdb on the multiplex PCR reads, gives a single entry per CDR3 protein. Among hundreds of thousands of distinct CDR3 sequences, roughly a third were seen once, and the ten largest hold around 30%. Sequencing used blood. The receptors were sampled from a woman aged 35 to 49 with Graves' hyperthyroidism. CDR3s include the opening cysteine and the closing phenylalanine or tryptophan. D genes are given only for firm matches. Size is stated for part of the rows, as once, few or many counts, or as a class when the clone is expanded.

TRBV12-3/TRBV12-4,few,TRBD1,TRBJ1-2,20,TGTGCCAGCAGTTTGATATCGGGCGCGGGACAGGGGATGGTAAACTATGGCTACACCTTC,CASSLISGAGQGMVNYGYTF
TRBV19,few,NA,TRBJ1-5,14,TGTGCCAGCTCAGGCACAACCGGGAATCAGCCCCAGCATTTT,CASSGTTGNQPQHF
TRBV6-5,NA,NA,TRBJ1-2,13,TGTGCCAGCAGCCTAACTTTTTTACGTGGCTACACCTTC,CASSLTFLRGYTF
TRBV15,many,NA,TRBJ1-6,16,TGTGCCACCAGCAACCATTGGGGGGGGCCTAATTCACCCCTCCACTTT,CATSNHWGGPNSPLHF
TRBV6-2/TRBV6-3,few,NA,TRBJ2-2,13,TGTGCCAGCTGCTTGGTGATCGCCGGGGAGCTGTTTTTT,CASCLVIAGELFF
TRBV7-2,NA,NA,TRBJ2-7,15,TGTGCCAGCAGCTTCTTCCCCGGGGGCAGTTACGAGCAGTACTTC,CASSFFPGGSYEQYF
TRBV28,NA,NA,TRBJ1-2,13,TGTGCCAGCAGTTTTTCATATAAGTATGGCTACACCTTC,CASSFSYKYGYTF
TRBV20-1,NA,TRBD2,TRBJ2-7,13,TGCAGTGCTAGTGGGGGGGGAGCCTACGAGCAGTACTTC,CSASGGGAYEQYF
TRBV2,many,NA,TRBJ1-4,14,TGTGCCAGCAGTGAGGCCCAAACAGGGGAAAAACTGTTTTTT,CASSEAQTGEKLFF
TRBV6-5,NA,TRBD1,TRBJ2-2,12,TGTGCCAGCGGACAGGGCACCGGGGAGCTGTTTTTT,CASGQGTGELFF
TRBV29-1,once,TRBD1,TRBJ1-2,10,TGCAGCGTTAGGACAGGGGGATACACCTTC,CSVRTGGYTF
TRBV5-5,NA,TRBD1,TRBJ1-6,15,TGTGCCAGCAGCCCGTGGACAGGGGCGGATTCACCCCTCCACTTT,CASSPWTGADSPLHF
TRBV24-1,many,NA,TRBJ1-5,13,TGTGCCACCAGTGATACAGGGCTTCAGCCCCAGCATTTT,CATSDTGLQPQHF
TRBV7-2,few,NA,TRBJ1-1,13,TGTGCCAGCAGCTTAAGTCAGGGGCCCCAAGCTTTCTTT,CASSLSQGPQAFF
TRBV12-3/TRBV12-4,NA,TRBD2,TRBJ2-6,16,TGTGCCAGCACCCCCCGGGGGGGGGATGGGGCCAACGTCCTGACTTTC,CASTPRGGDGANVLTF
TRBV10-3,many,NA,TRBJ2-7,11,TGTGCCTCACTGGACAGTTACGAGCAGTACTTC,CASLDSYEQYF
TRBV27,NA,NA,TRBJ1-1,13,TGTGCCAGCAGTTCGGAAATTGGAACTGAAGCTTTCTTT,CASSSEIGTEAFF
TRBV19,few,NA,TRBJ1-1,16,TGTGCCAGTAGGTCCAGGGACACCTTACCGAACACTGAAGCTTTCTTT,CASRSRDTLPNTEAFF
TRBV29-1,NA,NA,TRBJ2-3,14,TGCAGCGCCGTCTCGGCCCGCCTTCTTGATACGCAGTATTTT,CSAVSARLLDTQYF
TRBV6-5,many,NA,TRBJ1-5,14,TGTGCCAGCCGCGGGGGAGAAGGCAATCAGCCCCAGCATTTT,CASRGGEGNQPQHF
TRBV27,NA,NA,TRBJ1-1,14,TGTGCCAGCAGTTTATCCGACCCAAGGGATGAAGCTCTCTTT,CASSLSDPRDEALF
TRBV7-3,NA,NA,TRBJ2-1,13,TGTGCCAGCAGCTTAACGGACCTCAATGAGCAGTTCTTC,CASSLTDLNEQFF
TRBV6-5,few,NA,TRBJ2-5,14,TGTGCCAGCAGCCGTGGCCGGTGGCAAGAGACCCAGTACTTC,CASSRGRWQETQYF
TRBV7-2,few,NA,TRBJ1-5,15,TGTGCCAGCAGCCAAGGGTCGTGGGGCAATCAGCCCCAGCATTTT,CASSQGSWGNQPQHF
TRBV10-3,many,NA,TRBJ1-1,15,TGTGCCATCAGTGAAAGAGAGACAGAGAACACTGAAGCTTTCTTT,CAISERETENTEAFF
TRBV6-1,few,NA,TRBJ2-7,15,TGTGCCAGCAGTGAAAACTGGGGCCCTGACTACGAGCAGTACTTC,CASSENWGPDYEQYF
TRBV4-1,NA,NA,TRBJ1-1,16,TGCGCCAGCAGCCAAGATTCTTCGGTAGCGAACACTGAAGCTTTCTTT,CASSQDSSVANTEAFF
TRBV9,few,NA,TRBJ1-6,15,TGTGCCAGCAGCGCCGGGGGGTCCTATAATTCACCCCTCCACTTT,CASSAGGSYNSPLHF
TRBV4-3,NA,NA,TRBJ1-5,16,TGCGCCAGCAGCCAAGATCCGCTTCCAGCTCATCAGCCCCAGCATTTT,CASSQDPLPAHQPQHF
TRBV10-3,NA,TRBD2,TRBJ2-3,16,TGTGCCATCAACCCTAGCGGGGAGGAATACACAGATACGCAGTATTTT,CAINPSGEEYTDTQYF
TRBV2,NA,TRBD1,TRBJ2-7,15,TGTGCCAGCAGTGAAACTTCGCAGGGGGCCTACGAGCAGTACTTC,CASSETSQGAYEQYF
TRBV10-3,many,TRBD1,TRBJ1-6,14,TGTGCCATCAGTGGGGACAGGGGAAACTCACCCCTCCACTTT,CAISGDRGNSPLHF
TRBV4-1,NA,NA,TRBJ2-5,17,TGTGCCAGCAGCCAGTTAGGTGGTAGTGGAAGCCAAGAGGCCCAGTACTTC,CASSQLGGSGSQEAQYF
TRBV7-6,many,NA,TRBJ2-5,12,TGTGCCAGCAGATATTGGGGGGAGACCCAGTACTTC,CASRYWGETQYF
TRBV7-2,many,NA,TRBJ1-2,14,TGTGCCAGCAGCTTAGGTACCCGGGACCATGGCTACACCTTC,CASSLGTRDHGYTF
TRBV20-1,once,TRBD2,TRBJ2-7,12,TGCAGTGCGGGGGGGTTTACCTACGAGCAGTACTTC,CSAGGFTYEQYF
TRBV25-1,NA,TRBD1,TRBJ1-3,15,TGTGCCAGCAGCAGGGGGCCCGGGACTGGAAACACCATATATTTT,CASSRGPGTGNTIYF
TRBV28,NA,NA,TRBJ2-7,12,TGTGCCAGCAGCAGGACAGTATGGGAGCAGTACTTC,CASSRTVWEQYF
TRBV5-1,NA,NA,TRBJ2-2,15,TGCGCCAGCAGCTTATGGGGTGCTAGCACCGGGGAGCTGTTTTTT,CASSLWGASTGELFF